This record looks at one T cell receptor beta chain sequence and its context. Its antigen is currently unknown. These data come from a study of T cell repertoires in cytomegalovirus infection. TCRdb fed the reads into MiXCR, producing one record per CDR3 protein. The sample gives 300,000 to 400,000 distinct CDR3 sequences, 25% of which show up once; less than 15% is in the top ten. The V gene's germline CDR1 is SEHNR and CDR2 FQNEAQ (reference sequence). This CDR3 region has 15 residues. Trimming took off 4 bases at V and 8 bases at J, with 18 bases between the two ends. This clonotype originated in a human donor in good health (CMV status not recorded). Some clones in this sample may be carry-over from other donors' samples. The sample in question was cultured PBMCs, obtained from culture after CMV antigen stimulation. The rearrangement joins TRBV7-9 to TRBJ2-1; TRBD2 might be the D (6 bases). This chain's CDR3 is CASSSTGLRGDEQFF. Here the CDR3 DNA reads TGTGCCAGCAGCTCAACGGGACTTCGCGGGGATGAGCAGTTCTTC.